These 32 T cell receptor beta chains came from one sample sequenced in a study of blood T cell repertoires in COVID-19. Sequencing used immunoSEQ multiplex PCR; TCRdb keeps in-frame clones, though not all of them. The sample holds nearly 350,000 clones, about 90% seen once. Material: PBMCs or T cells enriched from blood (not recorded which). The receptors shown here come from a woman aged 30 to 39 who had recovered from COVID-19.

The CDR3 sequence is CASSRTRDTEAFF. CDR3 coding DNA: TGTGCCAGCAGCCGCACACGGGACACTGAAGCTTTCTTT. This chain links TRBV3-1 (or the pseudogene TRBV3-2) with TRBJ1-1; D ambiguous. The ends were cut back, 4 bases at V and 3 bases at J, with 9 bases in the middle. The CDR3 covers 13 residues. The germline V gene has CDR1 LGHDT and CDR2 YNNKEL (reference sequence).

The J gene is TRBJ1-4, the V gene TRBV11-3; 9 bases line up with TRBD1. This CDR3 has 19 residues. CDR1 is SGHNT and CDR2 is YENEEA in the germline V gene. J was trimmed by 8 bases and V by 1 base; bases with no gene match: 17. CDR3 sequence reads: CASSLVFRGTGWRCEKLFF. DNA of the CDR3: TGTGCCAGCAGCTTAGTGTTTCGAGGGACAGGGTGGCGGTGCGAAAAACTGTTTTTT.

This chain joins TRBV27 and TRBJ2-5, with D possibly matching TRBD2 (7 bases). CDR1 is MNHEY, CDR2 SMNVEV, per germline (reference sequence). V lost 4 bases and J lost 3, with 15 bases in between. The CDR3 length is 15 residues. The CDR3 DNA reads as TGTGCCAGCAGTTCCGCAGGGGCGGGGGAAGAGACCCAGTACTTC. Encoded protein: CASSSAGAGEETQYF.

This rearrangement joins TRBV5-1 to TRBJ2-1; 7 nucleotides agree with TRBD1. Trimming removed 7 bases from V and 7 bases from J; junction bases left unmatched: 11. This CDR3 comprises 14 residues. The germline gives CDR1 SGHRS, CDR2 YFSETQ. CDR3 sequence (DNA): TGCGCCAGCGGATGGGGGCAGGGGGAGAATGAGCAGTTCTTC. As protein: CASGWGQGENEQFF.

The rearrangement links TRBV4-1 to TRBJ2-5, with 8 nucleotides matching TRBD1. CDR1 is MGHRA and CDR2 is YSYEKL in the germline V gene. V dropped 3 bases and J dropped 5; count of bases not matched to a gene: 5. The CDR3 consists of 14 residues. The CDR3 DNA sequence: TGCGCCAGCAGCCAGGCGGGACAGGAGGAGACCCAGTACTTC. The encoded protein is CASSQAGQEETQYF.

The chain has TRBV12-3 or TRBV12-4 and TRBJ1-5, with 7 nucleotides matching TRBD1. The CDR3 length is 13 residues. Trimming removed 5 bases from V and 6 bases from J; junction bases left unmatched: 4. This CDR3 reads CASSNRGGQPQHF. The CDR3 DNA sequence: TGTGCCAGCAGTAACAGGGGTGGTCAGCCCCAGCATTTT.

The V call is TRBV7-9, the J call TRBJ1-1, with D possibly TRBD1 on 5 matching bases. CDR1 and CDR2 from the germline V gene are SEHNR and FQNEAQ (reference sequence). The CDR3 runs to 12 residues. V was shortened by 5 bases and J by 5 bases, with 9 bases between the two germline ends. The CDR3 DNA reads TGTGCCAGCAGCAACCGGGGGACTGAAGCTTTCTTT. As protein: CASSNRGTEAFF.

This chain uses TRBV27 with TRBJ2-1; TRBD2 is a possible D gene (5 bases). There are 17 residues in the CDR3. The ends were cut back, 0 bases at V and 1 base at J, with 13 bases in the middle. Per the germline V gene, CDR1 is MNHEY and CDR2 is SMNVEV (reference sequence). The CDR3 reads CASSLSSAVESYNEQFF. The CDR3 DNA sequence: TGTGCCAGCAGTTTATCGTCAGCGGTAGAATCCTACAATGAGCAGTTCTTC.

The CDR3 sequence: CASSLRRGSHLLTDTQYF. CDR3 nucleotide sequence: TGCGCCAGCAGCTTGAGACGGGGGTCCCACCTACTCACAGATACGCAGTATTTT. The V gene is TRBV5-1, the J gene TRBJ2-3; D is perhaps TRBD2 (6 bases). Trimming pared 1 base from V and 2 bases from J, leaving 20 bases between. CDR1 and CDR2 from the germline V gene are SGHRS and YFSETQ. The CDR3 contains 18 residues.

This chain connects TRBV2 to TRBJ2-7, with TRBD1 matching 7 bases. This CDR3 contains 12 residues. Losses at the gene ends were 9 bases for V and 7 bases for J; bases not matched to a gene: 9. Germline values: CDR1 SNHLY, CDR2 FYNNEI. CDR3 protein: CASWDSDLEQYF. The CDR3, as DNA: TGTGCCAGTTGGGACAGCGATCTGGAGCAGTACTTC.

As DNA, the CDR3 is TGTGCCAGCAGCCGAGGACAGGCGGGCACCGGGGAGCTGTTTTTT. This gives the protein CASSRGQAGTGELFF. The chain combines TRBV5-4 with TRBJ2-2; TRBD1 aligns across 7 bases. CDR3 length equals 15 residues. Trimming cost V 4 bases and J 4 bases; bases outside gene matches: 7. The germline CDR1 and CDR2 sequences are SGHNT and YYREEE (reference sequence).

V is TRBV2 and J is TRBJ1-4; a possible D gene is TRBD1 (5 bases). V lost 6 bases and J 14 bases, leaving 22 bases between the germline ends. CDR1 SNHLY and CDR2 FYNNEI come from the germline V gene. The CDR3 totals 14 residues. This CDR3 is CASSGTGLRRVLFF. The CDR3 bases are TGTGCCAGCAGCGGGACGGGACTTCGTCGAGTCCTGTTTTTT. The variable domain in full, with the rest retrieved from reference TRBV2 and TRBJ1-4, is EPEVTQTPSHQVTQMGQEVILRCVPISNHLYFYWYRQILGQKVEFLVSFYNNEISEKSEIFDDQFSVERPDGSNFTLKIRSTKLEDSAMYFCASSGTGLRRVLFFGSGTQLSVL.

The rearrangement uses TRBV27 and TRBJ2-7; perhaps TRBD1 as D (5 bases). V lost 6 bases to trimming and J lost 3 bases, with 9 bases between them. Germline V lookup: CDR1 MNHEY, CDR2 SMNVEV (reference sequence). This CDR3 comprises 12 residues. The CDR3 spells CASSTGVYEQYF. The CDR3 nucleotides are TGTGCCAGCAGCACAGGAGTCTACGAGCAGTACTTC.

The CDR3 reads CASSNTGSRSGELFF. DNA of the CDR3: TGTGCCAGCAGTAACACAGGGTCTCGGTCCGGGGAGCTGTTTTTT. V gene TRBV2 combines with J gene TRBJ2-2, with a possible D match to TRBD1 (6 bases). This CDR3 is built from 15 residues. CDR1 is SNHLY and CDR2 is FYNNEI in the germline V gene. Trimming stripped 5 bases from V and 6 bases from J, with 16 bases between.

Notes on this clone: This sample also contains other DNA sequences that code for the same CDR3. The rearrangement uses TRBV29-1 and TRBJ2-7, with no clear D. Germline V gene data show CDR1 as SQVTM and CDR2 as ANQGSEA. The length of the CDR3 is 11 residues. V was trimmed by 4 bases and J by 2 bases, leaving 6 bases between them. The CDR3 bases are TGCAGCGTTGGTCAGACCTACGAGCAGTACTTC. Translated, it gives CSVGQTYEQYF.

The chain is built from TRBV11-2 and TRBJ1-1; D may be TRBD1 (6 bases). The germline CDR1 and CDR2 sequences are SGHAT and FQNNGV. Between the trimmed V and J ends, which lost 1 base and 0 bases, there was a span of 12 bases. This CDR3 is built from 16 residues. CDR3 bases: TGTGCCAGCAGCTTAGGTGCTGGACAGATGAACACTGAAGCTTTCTTT. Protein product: CASSLGAGQMNTEAFF.

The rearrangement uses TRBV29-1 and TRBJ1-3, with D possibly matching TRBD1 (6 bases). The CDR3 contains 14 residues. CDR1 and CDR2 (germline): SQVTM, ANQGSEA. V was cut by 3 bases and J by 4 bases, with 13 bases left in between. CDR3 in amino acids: CSVERTGTGNTIYF. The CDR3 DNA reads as TGCAGCGTTGAGAGAACAGGGACCGGAAACACCATATATTTT.

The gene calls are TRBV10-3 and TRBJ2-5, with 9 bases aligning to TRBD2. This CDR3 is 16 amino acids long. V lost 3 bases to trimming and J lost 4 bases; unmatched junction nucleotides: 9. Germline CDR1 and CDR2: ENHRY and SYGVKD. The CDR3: CAISDPPASGVETQYF. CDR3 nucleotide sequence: TGTGCCATCAGTGATCCCCCGGCTAGCGGGGTAGAGACCCAGTACTTC.

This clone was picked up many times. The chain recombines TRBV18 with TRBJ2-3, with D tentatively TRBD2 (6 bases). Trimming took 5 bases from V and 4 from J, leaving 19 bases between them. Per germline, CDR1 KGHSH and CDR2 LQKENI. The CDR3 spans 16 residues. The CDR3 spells CASSDGGVIEADTQYF. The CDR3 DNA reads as TGTGCCAGCTCAGACGGAGGGGTTATAGAGGCAGATACGCAGTATTTT.

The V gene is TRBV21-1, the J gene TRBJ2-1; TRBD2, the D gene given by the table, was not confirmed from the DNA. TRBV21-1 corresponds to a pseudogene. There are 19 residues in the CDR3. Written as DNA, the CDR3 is TGTGCCAGCAACAAAAGGACTAGCGGGGGATGGGGGAGGTACAATGAGCAGTTCTTC. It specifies CASNKRTSGGWGRYNEQFF.

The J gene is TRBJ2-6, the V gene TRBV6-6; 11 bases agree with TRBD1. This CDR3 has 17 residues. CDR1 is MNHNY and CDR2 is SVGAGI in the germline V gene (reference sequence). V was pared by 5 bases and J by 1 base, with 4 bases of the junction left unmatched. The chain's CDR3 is CASSPRDRGSGANVLTF. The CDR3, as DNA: TGTGCCAGCAGTCCCCGGGACAGGGGGTCTGGGGCCAACGTCCTGACTTTC.

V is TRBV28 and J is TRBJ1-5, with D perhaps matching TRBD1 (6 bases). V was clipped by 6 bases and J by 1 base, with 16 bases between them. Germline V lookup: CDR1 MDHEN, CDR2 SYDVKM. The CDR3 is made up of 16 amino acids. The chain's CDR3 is CASRSFGGSSNQPQHF. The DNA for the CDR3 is TGTGCCAGCAGGTCATTTGGGGGCAGCAGCAATCAGCCCCAGCATTTT. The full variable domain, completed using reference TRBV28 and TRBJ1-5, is DVKVTQSSRYLVKRTGEKVFLECVQDMDHENMFWYRQDPGLGLRLIYFSYDVKMKEKGDIPEGYSVSREKKERFSLILESASTNQTSMYLCASRSFGGSSNQPQHFGDGTRLSIL.

CDR3 in amino acids: CASSLAPGQANYGYTF. DNA of the CDR3: TGTGCCAGCAGCTTAGCCCCGGGACAGGCAAACTATGGCTACACCTTC. The V and J genes are TRBV7-2 and TRBJ1-2, with 8 bases that match TRBD1. The CDR3 has 16 residues. Germline V gene data show CDR1 as SGHTA and CDR2 as FQGNSA. With 0 bases clipped from V and 2 bases from J, the junction kept 5 bases outside the gene matches.

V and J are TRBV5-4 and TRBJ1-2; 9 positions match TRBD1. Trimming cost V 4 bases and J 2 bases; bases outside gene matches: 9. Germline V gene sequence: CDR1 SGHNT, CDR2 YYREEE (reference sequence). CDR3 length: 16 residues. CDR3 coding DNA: TGTGCCAGCAGCCCGTGGCGGGGACAGGGAAACTATGGCTACACCTTC. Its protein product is CASSPWRGQGNYGYTF.

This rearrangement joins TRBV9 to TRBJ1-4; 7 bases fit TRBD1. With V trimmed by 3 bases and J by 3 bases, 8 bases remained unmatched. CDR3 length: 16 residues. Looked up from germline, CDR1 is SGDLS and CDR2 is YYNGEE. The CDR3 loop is CASSDPTGQPNEKLFF. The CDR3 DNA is TGTGCCAGCAGCGATCCCACGGGACAGCCTAATGAAAAACTGTTTTTT.

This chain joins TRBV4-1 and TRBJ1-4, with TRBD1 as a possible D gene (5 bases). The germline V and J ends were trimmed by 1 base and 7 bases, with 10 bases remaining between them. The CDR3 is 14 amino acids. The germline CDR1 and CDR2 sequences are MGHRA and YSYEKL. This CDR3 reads CASSQVDSLEKLFF. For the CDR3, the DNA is TGCGCCAGCAGCCAAGTTGACAGCCTTGAAAAACTGTTTTTT.

The DNA of the CDR3 is TGTGCCACGCCGGGGGGTGTCTTGGCCACTGAAGCTTTCTTT. It is translated as CATPGGVLATEAFF. The chain is built from TRBV2 and TRBJ1-1, with D possibly matching TRBD1 (5 bases). V gave up 10 bases and J gave up 4 bases, with 19 bases separating them. Looked up from germline, CDR1 is SNHLY and CDR2 is FYNNEI. The CDR3 sequence is 14 residues long.

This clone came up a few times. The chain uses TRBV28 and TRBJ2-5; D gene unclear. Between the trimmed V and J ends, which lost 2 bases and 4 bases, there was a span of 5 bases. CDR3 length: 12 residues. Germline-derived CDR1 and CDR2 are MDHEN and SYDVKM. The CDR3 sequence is CASSLELETQYF. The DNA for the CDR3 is TGTGCCAGCAGTTTAGAACTAGAGACCCAGTACTTC.

This CDR3 is CAISESGLAGARGTQYF. The DNA for the CDR3 is TGTGCCATCAGTGAATCGGGACTAGCGGGGGCACGGGGTACGCAGTATTTT. The rearrangement uses TRBV10-3 and TRBJ2-3, with 14 bases that match TRBD2. Germline values: CDR1 ENHRY, CDR2 SYGVKD. The CDR3 is 17 residues long. Germline trimming cut 3 bases from V and 8 bases from J; bases unmatched to any gene: 10.

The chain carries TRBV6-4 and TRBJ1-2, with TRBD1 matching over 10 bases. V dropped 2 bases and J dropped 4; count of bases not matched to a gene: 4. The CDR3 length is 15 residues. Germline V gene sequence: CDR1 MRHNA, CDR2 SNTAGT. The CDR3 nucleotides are TGTGCCAGCAGTGACCGGGGACAGGGGTCCTATGGCTACACCTTC. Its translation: CASSDRGQGSYGYTF.

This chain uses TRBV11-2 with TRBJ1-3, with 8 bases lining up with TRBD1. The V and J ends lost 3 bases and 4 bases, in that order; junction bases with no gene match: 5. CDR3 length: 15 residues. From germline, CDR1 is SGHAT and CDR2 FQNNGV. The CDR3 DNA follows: TGTGCCAGCAGCTTTCAGGGGGCGAAAGGAAACACCATATATTTT. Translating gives CASSFQGAKGNTIYF.

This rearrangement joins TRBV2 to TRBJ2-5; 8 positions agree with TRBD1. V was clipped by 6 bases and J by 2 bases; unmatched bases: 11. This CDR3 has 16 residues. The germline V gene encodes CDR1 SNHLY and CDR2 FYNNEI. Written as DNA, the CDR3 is TGTGCCAGCAGGGCCCTGGACAGGGTCGAACAAGAGACCCAGTACTTC. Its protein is CASRALDRVEQETQYF.